These 23 T cell receptor beta chains came from one sample sequenced in a study of blood T cells in healthy people across ages. The authors ran a second PCR of 7 to 11 cycles using a sample-barcoded 5' primer and a J-beta primer mix. MiXCR, applied by TCRdb to the 5' RACE reads, yields one record per CDR3 protein. The sample shows over 550,000 distinct CDR3 sequences, 25% to 30% of them seen only once. Source material: blood. Every receptor here comes from a woman of 80 years or more in good health.

A few counts support this clonotype. A clone one base away is much larger, so this may be a read error. The V gene is TRBV6-5, the J gene TRBJ2-1, with 9 bases that match TRBD1. Germline V gene sequence: CDR1 MNHEY, CDR2 SVGAGI. There are 16 residues in the CDR3. The V segment lost 0 bases and the J segment 13 bases; nucleotides outside the gene matches: 13. Here the CDR3 DNA reads TGTGCCAGCAGTTACTCTCGGGGGACAGGGCAGGAGACCCAGTTCTTC. It is translated as CASSYSRGTGQETQFF.

There are a few counts of this clonotype. This rearrangement joins TRBV2 to TRBJ2-1, with 7 bases matching TRBD1. The CDR3 contains 15 residues. Germline lookup yields CDR1 SNHLY and CDR2 FYNNEI. The junction had 7 bases not matched to a gene; V was cut back by 8 bases and J by 0 bases. CDR3 in amino acids: CASRFDRVSYNEQFF. The DNA of the CDR3 is TGTGCCAGCCGATTCGACAGGGTCTCCTACAATGAGCAGTTCTTC.

The gene calls are TRBV6-1 and TRBJ1-5, with TRBD1 matching over 7 bases. The J segment lost 11 bases and the V segment lost 4 bases, leaving 20 bases of the junction unmatched. Germline assignment: CDR1 MNHNS and CDR2 SASEGT. This CDR3 has 17 residues. The CDR3 bases are TGTGCCAGCAGTGGTCAGGGGGTAAGGGGTTTATTTTGGGCCCAGCATTTT. Amino acid sequence: CASSGQGVRGLFWAQHF.

V is TRBV7-2 and J is TRBJ1-1, with TRBD1 matching over 8 bases. CDR1 is SGHTA and CDR2 is FQGNSA in the germline V gene. Trimming cost V 1 base and J 4 bases; bases outside gene matches: 5. The CDR3 length is 15 residues. As DNA, the CDR3 is TGTGCCAGCAGCTTAGGATGGACAGGGCCCACTGAAGCTTTCTTT. Its translation is CASSLGWTGPTEAFF.

This clonotype has a handful of counts. The V and J genes are TRBV5-1 and TRBJ1-1; D remains ambiguous. V lost 0 bases to trimming and J lost 4 bases, with 13 bases between them. The CDR3 runs to 15 residues. Germline loops: CDR1 SGHRS, CDR2 YFSETQ. The CDR3 DNA is TGCGCCAGCAGCTTGGGAAACCTCGTGAGCACTGAAGCTTTCTTT. As protein: CASSLGNLVSTEAFF.

About this clonotype: It may be a read error: a sequence one base away is much more abundant. The chain combines TRBV10-3 with TRBJ1-2, with D maybe TRBD1 (6 bases). Germline V gene data show CDR1 as ENHRY and CDR2 as SYGVKD. Trimming removed 6 bases from V and 5 bases from J, with 13 bases in between. This CDR3 has 13 residues. This CDR3 is CAIRDDQGYGYTF. The CDR3 DNA sequence: TGTGCCATCAGGGACGATCAGGGGTATGGCTACACCTTC.

This clonotype was detected many times. CDR3 region: CASSSNSRNYGYTF. The CDR3 region has the DNA TGTGCCAGCAGTTCGAACAGTCGTAACTATGGCTACACCTTC. The chain joins TRBV6-5 to TRBJ1-2; D unresolved. Germline CDR1 is MNHEY and CDR2 is SVGAGI. The CDR3 is made up of 14 amino acids. Trimming shortened V by 4 bases and J by 1 base, and 10 bases separated the two germline ends.

This clonotype occurred many times. The CDR3 protein is CASRRGQRSYEQYF. The CDR3 DNA reads as TGTGCCAGTCGCAGGGGTCAACGCTCCTACGAGCAGTACTTC. The rearrangement joins TRBV6-1 to TRBJ2-7; D possibly corresponds to TRBD1 (6 bases). Germline assignment: CDR1 MNHNS and CDR2 SASEGT. The CDR3 is 14 residues long. V lost 9 bases and J 0 bases, leaving 15 bases between the germline ends.

This sequence joins TRBV12-3 or TRBV12-4 and TRBJ2-1, with 10 bases lining up with TRBD2. V lost 2 bases and J lost 8; bases outside the gene matches: 3. There are 14 residues in the CDR3. The CDR3: CASSLLAGDYEQFF. In DNA form, the CDR3 reads TGTGCCAGCAGTTTACTAGCGGGAGACTATGAGCAGTTCTTC.

This chain uses TRBV5-1 with TRBJ2-2; D gene ambiguous. Per germline, CDR1 SGHRS and CDR2 YFSETQ. The CDR3 length is 15 residues. Trimming took off 0 bases at V and 0 bases at J, with 6 bases between the two ends. The DNA for the CDR3 is TGCGCCAGCAGCTTGGATAGGTCGAACACCGGGGAGCTGTTTTTT. Translation: CASSLDRSNTGELFF.

Notes on this clonotype: This sequence may be a read error, since a much larger clone differs from it by one base. The chain joins TRBV18 to TRBJ2-1; the D gene could be TRBD1 or TRBD2 (5 bases each). The CDR3 extends over 12 amino acids. The germline V and J ends were trimmed by 1 base and 13 bases, with 11 bases remaining between them. Germline assignment: CDR1 KGHSH and CDR2 LQKENI. CDR3 DNA sequence: TGTGCCAGCTCACCACGGGACGAGACCCAGTTCTTC. Its translation: CASSPRDETQFF.

This clonotype was observed a handful of times. This chain uses TRBV5-4 with TRBJ1-2; no firm D call. Looked up from germline, CDR1 is SGHNT and CDR2 is YYREEE (reference sequence). CDR3 length: 16 amino acids. With 0 bases removed from V and 3 bases from J, the gap between germline ends came to 15 bases. This chain's CDR3 is CASSLAPRTEYYGYTF. The CDR3 nucleotides read TGTGCCAGCAGCTTGGCTCCGCGGACGGAATACTATGGCTACACCTTC.

The V call is TRBV11-2, the J call TRBJ2-4; D tentatively reads TRBD1 or TRBD2 (5 bases each). The end of the DNA is better explained by TRBJ2-7, so the J call may be wrong. CDR3 length: 14 residues. Germline V lookup: CDR1 SGHAT, CDR2 FQNNGV. The DNA for the CDR3 is TGTGCCAGCAGCTTATGGGACCAAACCTACGAGCAGTACTTC. As protein: CASSLWDQTYEQYF.

This clonotype has ten or more counts. The chain is built from TRBV7-3 and TRBJ2-4, with 12 bases lining up with TRBD2. With 5 bases clipped from V and 1 base from J, the junction kept 3 bases outside the gene matches. This CDR3 has 16 amino acids. The germline CDR1 and CDR2 sequences are SGHTA and FQGTGA. The CDR3 sequence is CASSQLAGGAKNIQYF. DNA of the CDR3: TGTGCCAGCAGCCAACTAGCGGGGGGCGCCAAAAACATTCAGTACTTC.

There are many counts of this clonotype. The chain has TRBV20-1 and TRBJ2-7, with 7 nucleotides matching TRBD1. CDR1 and CDR2 from the germline V gene are DFQATT and SNEGSKA (reference sequence). J gave up 0 bases and V 0 bases, and 5 bases lay outside the gene matches. The CDR3 spans 15 residues. CDR3 region: CSARDPAGGSYEQYF. The CDR3 DNA reads as TGCAGTGCTAGAGATCCGGCAGGGGGCTCCTACGAGCAGTACTTC.

This clonotype was counted at least ten times. The rearrangement joins TRBV10-3 to TRBJ1-2, with TRBD1 as a possible D gene (6 bases). V shed 7 bases and J shed 1 base, with 16 bases lying between them. CDR1 ENHRY and CDR2 SYGVKD come from the germline V gene. This CDR3 has 15 residues. For the CDR3, the DNA is TGTGCCATCAAAACCAGTCAGGGGATTAACTATGGCTACACCTTC. Amino acids: CAIKTSQGINYGYTF.

In this sample, this clonotype turned up a few times. Since a much larger clone is just one base distant, this may be a read error. The CDR3 DNA sequence: TGTGCCATCAGTGAGGACAGACCGGGACTAGCGTCACACGGGCAGTACTTC. Translated, it gives CAISEDRPGLASHGQYF. V usage is TRBV10-3 and J usage is TRBJ2-7, with 10 nucleotides matching TRBD2. In germline, CDR1 is ENHRY, CDR2 SYGVKD. The length of the CDR3 is 17 residues. Trimming took 2 bases from V and 9 from J; bases not matched to a gene: 16.

In the case of this clonotype: A junction boundary mismatches the germline segment, possibly from a read error. The V and J genes are TRBV5-5 and TRBJ2-7; 8 nucleotides align to TRBD2. Germline lookup yields CDR1 SGHKS and CDR2 YYEKEE (reference sequence). This CDR3 is built from 16 residues. This CDR3 is CASWTGGMNPSCEQYF. The DNA for the CDR3 is TGCGCCAGCTGGACGGGAGGGATGAATCCCTCCTGCGAGCAGTACTTC.

This clonotype came up many times. This sequence joins TRBV7-3 and TRBJ2-1, with TRBD1 matching 9 bases. V was clipped by 3 bases and J by 4 bases; unmatched bases: 10. This CDR3 contains 17 residues. Germline CDR1 is SGHTA and CDR2 is FQGTGA. Here the CDR3 reads CASSFRTGTGSYNEQFF. The CDR3 DNA follows: TGTGCCAGCAGCTTCCGAACCGGGACAGGGTCTTACAATGAGCAGTTCTTC.

The chain recombines TRBV5-1 with TRBJ2-4, with TRBD1 as a possible D gene (6 bases). The CDR3 is 15 residues long. From germline, CDR1 is SGHRS and CDR2 YFSETQ. Trimming stripped 4 bases from V and 7 bases from J, with 18 bases between. The DNA of the CDR3 is TGCGCCAGCAGCGCGGAACAGGGAAGGGAGAACATTCAGTACTTC. It translates to CASSAEQGRENIQYF.

V usage is TRBV7-2 and J usage is TRBJ2-7, with a tentative D call TRBD2 (5 bases). The ends were cut back, 4 bases at V and 7 bases at J, with 14 bases in the middle. Germline V gives CDR1 SGHTA, CDR2 FQGNSA. The CDR3 length is 13 residues. Here the CDR3 DNA reads TGTGCCAGCAGCTCCGGGGTGGGTGGGGAGCAGTACTTC. The encoded protein is CASSSGVGGEQYF.

This clonotype was counted at least ten times. The J gene is TRBJ2-1, the V gene TRBV12-3 or TRBV12-4; no firm D call. V lost 3 bases and J 0 bases, leaving 9 bases between the germline ends. The CDR3 extends over 15 amino acids. The CDR3 spells CASSFLHASYNEQFF. CDR3 in DNA: TGTGCCAGCAGTTTTCTACACGCCTCCTACAATGAGCAGTTCTTC.

Concerning this clonotype: Possible read error: a much larger clone is one base away. The chain carries TRBV20-1 and TRBJ2-1; 8 bases map to TRBD2. CDR1 is DFQATT, CDR2 SNEGSKA, per germline (reference sequence). CDR3 length: 13 residues. V gave up 3 bases and J gave up 10 bases; unmatched junction bases: 8. The CDR3 DNA sequence: TGCAGTGCTAGCTTGCCTCCGGGGGGGGAGCAGTTCTTC. It translates to CSASLPPGGEQFF.